Presented here are 7 T cell receptor beta chains from one specimen sequenced in a study of technical replicates of blood from several donors. Sequencing used immunoSEQ multiplex PCR; TCRdb keeps in-frame clones, though not all of them. The sample carries some 13,000 clones, more than 85% recorded once. The sequencing sample was made of PBMCs. The receptors were sampled from a human donor in good health.

V gene TRBV5-3 combines with J gene TRBJ2-7, with 8 bases identical to TRBD1. Being an ORF, TRBV5-3 has a function that is uncertain. This CDR3 contains 14 residues. V trimming: 6 bases; J trimming: 3 bases; junction bases outside the gene matches: 8. The CDR3 DNA sequence: TGTGCCAGAACCCCAGGGGGCCCTTACTACGAGCAGTACTTC. This codes for CARTPGGPYYEQYF.

The J gene is TRBJ1-5, the V gene TRBV28, with a possible D match to TRBD1 (6 bases). Germline-derived CDR1 and CDR2 are MDHEN and SYDVKM. V was trimmed by 7 bases and J by 1 base, leaving 17 bases between them. The CDR3 consists of 16 residues. CDR3 coding DNA: TGTGCCAGCATTACGCCACAGGGTTCGAGCAATCAGCCCCAGCATTTT. As protein: CASITPQGSSNQPQHF.

The chain joins TRBV5-1 to TRBJ2-5, with 7 bases that match TRBD2. The CDR3 covers 16 residues. Per germline, CDR1 SGHRS and CDR2 YFSETQ. Trimming at V came to 2 bases and at J to 1 base, leaving 8 bases not matched to a gene. CDR3 sequence reads: CASSFPAGGGQETQYF. CDR3 DNA sequence: TGCGCCAGCAGCTTCCCCGCGGGCGGGGGCCAAGAGACCCAGTACTTC.

This chain joins TRBV6-1 and TRBJ2-7; TRBD1 might be the D (5 bases). This CDR3 comprises 14 residues. V lost 1 base to trimming and J lost 7 bases, with 14 bases between them. CDR1 is MNHNS and CDR2 is SASEGT in the germline V gene. In nucleotides, the CDR3 is TGTGCCAGCAGTGAAGGTGACAGTACCTCTGAGCAGTACTTC. Its translation: CASSEGDSTSEQYF.

V gene TRBV7-6 combines with J gene TRBJ2-1; TRBD2 aligns across 8 bases. Germline V CDR1 and CDR2: SGHVS, FNYEAQ. Trimming cost V 2 bases and J 10 bases; bases outside gene matches: 4. The CDR3 spans 13 residues. Here the CDR3 DNA reads TGTGCCAGCAGCTTAACGGGACTAGTAGAGCAGTTCTTC. This encodes CASSLTGLVEQFF.

The rearrangement uses TRBV5-1 and TRBJ1-4; weak D call: TRBD1 (6 bases). This CDR3 is built from 15 residues. Trimming left V 4 bases short and J 7 bases short, with 17 bases between. The germline V gene has CDR1 SGHRS and CDR2 YFSETQ. CDR3 sequence reads: CASSVGQSPGEKLFF. The CDR3 bases are TGCGCCAGCAGCGTCGGACAGTCTCCGGGTGAAAAACTGTTTTTT.

The chain couples TRBV2 to TRBJ1-1; no definite D call. In germline, CDR1 is SNHLY, CDR2 FYNNEI. The V end was cut by 4 bases, the J end by 10 bases, with 7 bases between. CDR3 length: 10 amino acids. Written as DNA, the CDR3 is TGTGCCAGCAGTGGGGAGGGAGCTTTCTTT. This sequence encodes CASSGEGAFF. Combining the CDR3 with reference TRBV2 and TRBJ1-1 gives the whole variable domain EPEVTQTPSHQVTQMGQEVILRCVPISNHLYFYWYRQILGQKVEFLVSFYNNEISEKSEIFDDQFSVERPDGSNFTLKIRSTKLEDSAMYFCASSGEGAFFGQGTRLTVV.